This T cell receptor (beta chain) was recovered during a study of TIL therapy for anti-PD-1-resistant metastatic lung cancer. Sequencing used immunoSEQ v3. Using immunoSEQ multiplex PCR, the repertoire was profiled, and TCRdb retains in-frame clones only, with some absent. The sample lists more than 90,000 clones, roughly 65% seen once, with approximately 11% in the top ten. Specified time point: pre-treatment sample, taken before nivolumab and TIL therapy. Most excised metastases sampled were pleural nodules or supraclavicular lymph nodes. Looked up from germline, CDR1 is SGHAT and CDR2 is FQNNGV. With 1 base removed from V and 4 bases from J, the gap between germline ends came to 10 bases. CDR3 length: 14 residues.

J is TRBJ2-5 and V is TRBV11-2; weak D call: TRBD2 (6 bases). This receptor was obtained from a person aged 25-80 years with non-small cell lung cancer. Material: tumor tissue, obtained at baseline. The CDR3 bases are TGTGCCAGCAGCTTAGGGGCGCGGGGAGAGACCCAGTACTTC. Its protein is CASSLGARGETQYF.